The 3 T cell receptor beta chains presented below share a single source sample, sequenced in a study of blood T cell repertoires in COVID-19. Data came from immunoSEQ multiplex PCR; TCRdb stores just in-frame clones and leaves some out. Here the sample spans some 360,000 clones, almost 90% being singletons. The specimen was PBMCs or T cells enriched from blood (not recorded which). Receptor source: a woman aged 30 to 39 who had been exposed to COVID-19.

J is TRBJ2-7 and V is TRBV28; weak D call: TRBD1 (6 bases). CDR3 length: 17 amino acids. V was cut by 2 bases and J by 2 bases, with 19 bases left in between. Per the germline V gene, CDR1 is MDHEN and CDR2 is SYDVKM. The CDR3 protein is CASSLPGQTLGPYEQYF. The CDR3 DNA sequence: TGTGCCAGCAGTTTACCTGGACAGACCCTAGGACCCTACGAGCAGTACTTC.

The DNA of the CDR3 is TGCGCCAGCAGCTTGGTTCTAGGGGCGGATCTTCCCTACGAGCAGTACTTC. The encoded protein is CASSLVLGADLPYEQYF. The chain recombines TRBV5-1 with TRBJ2-7; D may be TRBD1 (5 bases). V dropped 0 bases and J dropped 2 bases, with 18 bases sitting between them. CDR3 size: 17 residues. Germline V gives CDR1 SGHRS, CDR2 YFSETQ.

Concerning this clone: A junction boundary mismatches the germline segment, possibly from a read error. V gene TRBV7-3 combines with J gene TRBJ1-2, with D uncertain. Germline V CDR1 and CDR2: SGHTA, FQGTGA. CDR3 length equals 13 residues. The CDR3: CASSLTEEHGYTF. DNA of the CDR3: TGTGCCAGCAGCCTAACGGAGGAGCATGGCTACACCTTC.